The present entry profiles one TCR beta chain with its context. Its specificity is not known. MiXCR, applied by TCRdb to the RT-PCR reads, yields one record per CDR3 protein. The sample lists about 780,000 distinct CDR3 sequences, about 18% occurring once. The record originates from a study of response to subunit inactivated influenza vaccine. Study-wide findings and caveats: With each seasonal influenza vaccination, the authors suggested, few new T cells are recruited.

The CDR3 length is 15 residues. Trimming stripped 0 bases from V and 4 bases from J, with 10 bases between. From germline, CDR1 is MNHEY and CDR2 SVGAGI. Here the sequenced sample was PBMCs from blood, taken less than 6 days after vaccination. The chain joins TRBV6-5 to TRBJ2-1, with D perhaps matching TRBD1 (6 bases). The TCR originated in a man in his forties or fifties who received an inactivated influenza vaccine. CDR3 nucleotides: TGTGCCAGCAGTTACTCTCGGGACAAATACAATGAGCAGTTCTTC. Translating gives CASSYSRDKYNEQFF.